This T cell receptor beta chain was recovered during a study of blood T cell repertoires in COVID-19. The CDR3 is 11 residues long. Trimming removed 7 bases from V and 6 bases from J, with 9 bases in between. Germline CDR1 and CDR2: MNHEY and SVGAGI. As processed by the authors: How many nucleated cells were present was estimated from reference gene primer amplification. Using immunoSEQ multiplex PCR, the repertoire was profiled, and TCRdb retains in-frame clones only, with some absent. V, J and clone size are those of that table, while D and trimming were read from the DNA. The sample consists of roughly 250,000 clones, 82% of them appearing once.

Sequenced material: peripheral blood. V is TRBV6-5 and J is TRBJ1-1; D not resolved. This receptor was taken from a woman of 80 years or more with active or convalescent COVID-19. The CDR3 protein is CASKWASEAFF. The CDR3 nucleotides read TGTGCCAGCAAGTGGGCCTCTGAAGCTTTCTTT.